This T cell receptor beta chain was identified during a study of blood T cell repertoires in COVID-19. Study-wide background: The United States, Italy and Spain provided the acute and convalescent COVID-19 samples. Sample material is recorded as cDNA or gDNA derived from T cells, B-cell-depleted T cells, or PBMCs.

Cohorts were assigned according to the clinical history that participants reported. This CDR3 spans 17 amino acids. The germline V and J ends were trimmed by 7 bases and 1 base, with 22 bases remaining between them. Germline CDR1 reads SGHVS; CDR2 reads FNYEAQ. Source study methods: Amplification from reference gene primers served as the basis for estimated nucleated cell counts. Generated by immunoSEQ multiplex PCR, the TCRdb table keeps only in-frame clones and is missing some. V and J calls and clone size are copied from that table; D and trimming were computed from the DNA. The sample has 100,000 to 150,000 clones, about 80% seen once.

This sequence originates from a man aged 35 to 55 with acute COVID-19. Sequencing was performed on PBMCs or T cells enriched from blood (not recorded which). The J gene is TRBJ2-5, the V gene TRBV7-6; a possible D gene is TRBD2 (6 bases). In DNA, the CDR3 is TGTGCCAGCACCCCCCGTGGGGGGACCTCGGGCCAAGAGACCCAGTACTTC. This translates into CASTPRGGTSGQETQYF.